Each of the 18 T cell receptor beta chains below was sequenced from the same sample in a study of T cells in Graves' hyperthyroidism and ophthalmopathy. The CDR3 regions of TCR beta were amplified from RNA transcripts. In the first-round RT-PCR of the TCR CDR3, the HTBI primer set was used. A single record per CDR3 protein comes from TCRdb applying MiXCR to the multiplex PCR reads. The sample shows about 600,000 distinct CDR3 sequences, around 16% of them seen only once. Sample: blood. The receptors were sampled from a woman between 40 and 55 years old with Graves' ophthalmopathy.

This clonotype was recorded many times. As DNA, the CDR3 is TGTGCCAGCAGTCTCGGTCGACGGGATACGCAGTATTTT. Its translation is CASSLGRRDTQYF. V is TRBV12-3 or TRBV12-4 and J is TRBJ2-3; D ambiguous. This CDR3 region has 13 residues. V dropped 5 bases and J dropped 6 bases, with 12 bases sitting between them.

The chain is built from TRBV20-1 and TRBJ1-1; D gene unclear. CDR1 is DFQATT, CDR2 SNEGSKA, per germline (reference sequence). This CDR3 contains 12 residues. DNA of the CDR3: TGCCTCGCCTGCCAGCCGAACACTGAAGCTTTCTTT. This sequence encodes CLACQPNTEAFF.

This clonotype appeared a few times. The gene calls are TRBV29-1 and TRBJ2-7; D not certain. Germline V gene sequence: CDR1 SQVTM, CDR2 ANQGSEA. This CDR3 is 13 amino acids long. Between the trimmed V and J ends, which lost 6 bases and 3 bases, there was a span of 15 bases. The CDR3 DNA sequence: TGCAGCGTACACCCCCGCGACCTCTACGAGCAGTACTTC. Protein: CSVHPRDLYEQYF.

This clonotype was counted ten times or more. The CDR3 sequence is CSARPGQRNTGELFF. As DNA, the CDR3 is TGCAGTGCTAGACCGGGACAGCGGAACACCGGGGAGCTGTTTTTT. The chain uses TRBV20-1 and TRBJ2-2; 7 bases align to TRBD1. Looked up from germline, CDR1 is DFQATT and CDR2 is SNEGSKA (reference sequence). The trim removed 2 bases at V and 1 base at J, leaving 4 bases unmatched. This CDR3 spans 15 amino acids.

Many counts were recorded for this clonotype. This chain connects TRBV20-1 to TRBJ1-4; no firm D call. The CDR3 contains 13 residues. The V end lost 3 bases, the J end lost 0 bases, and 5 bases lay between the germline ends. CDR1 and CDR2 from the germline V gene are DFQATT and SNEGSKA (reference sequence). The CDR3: CSARITTNEKLFF. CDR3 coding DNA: TGCAGTGCTAGGATTACAACTAATGAAAAACTGTTTTTT.

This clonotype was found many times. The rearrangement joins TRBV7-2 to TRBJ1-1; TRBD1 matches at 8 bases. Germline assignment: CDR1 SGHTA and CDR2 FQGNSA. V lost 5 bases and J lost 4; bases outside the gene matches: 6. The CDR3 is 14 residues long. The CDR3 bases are TGTGCCAGCAGCCTACTAACAGGGGGCACTGAAGCTTTCTTT. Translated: CASSLLTGGTEAFF.

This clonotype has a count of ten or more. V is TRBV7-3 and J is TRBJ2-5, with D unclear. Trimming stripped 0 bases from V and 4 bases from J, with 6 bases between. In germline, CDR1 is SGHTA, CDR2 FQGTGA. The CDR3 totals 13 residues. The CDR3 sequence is CASSLTNGETQYF. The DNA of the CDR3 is TGTGCCAGCAGCTTAACTAACGGAGAGACCCAGTACTTC.

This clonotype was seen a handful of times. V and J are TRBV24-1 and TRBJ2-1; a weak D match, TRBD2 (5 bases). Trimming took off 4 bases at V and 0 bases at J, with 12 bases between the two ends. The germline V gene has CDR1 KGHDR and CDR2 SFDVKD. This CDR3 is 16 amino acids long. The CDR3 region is CATSDRTGSSYNEQFF. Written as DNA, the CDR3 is TGTGCCACCAGTGACCGGACGGGGAGCTCCTACAATGAGCAGTTCTTC.

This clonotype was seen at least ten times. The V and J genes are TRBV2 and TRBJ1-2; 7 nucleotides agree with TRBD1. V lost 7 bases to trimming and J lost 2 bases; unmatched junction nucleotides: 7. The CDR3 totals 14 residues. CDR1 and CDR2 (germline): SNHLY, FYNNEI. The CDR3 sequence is CASTRGQINYGYTF. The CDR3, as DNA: TGTGCCAGCACCAGGGGACAGATCAACTATGGCTACACCTTC.

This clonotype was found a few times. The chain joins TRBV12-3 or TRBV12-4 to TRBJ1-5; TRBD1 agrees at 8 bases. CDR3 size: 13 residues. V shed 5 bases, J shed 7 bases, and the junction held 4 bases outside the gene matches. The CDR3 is CASSLRQGQPQHF. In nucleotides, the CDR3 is TGTGCCAGCAGTCTACGACAGGGGCAGCCCCAGCATTTT.

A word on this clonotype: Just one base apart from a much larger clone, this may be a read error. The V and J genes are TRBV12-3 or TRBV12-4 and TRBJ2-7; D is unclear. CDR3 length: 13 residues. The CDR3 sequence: CASSLGHNYEHYF. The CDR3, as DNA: TGTGCCAGCAGTTTAGGGCACAACTACGAGCACTACTTC.

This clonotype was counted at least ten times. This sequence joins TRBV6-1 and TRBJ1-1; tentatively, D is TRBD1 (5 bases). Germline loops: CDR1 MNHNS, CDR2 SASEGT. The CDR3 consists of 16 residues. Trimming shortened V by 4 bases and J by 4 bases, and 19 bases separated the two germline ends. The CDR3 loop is CASSARAAMFGTEAFF. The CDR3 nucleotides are TGTGCCAGCAGTGCCAGGGCTGCGATGTTCGGCACTGAAGCTTTCTTT.

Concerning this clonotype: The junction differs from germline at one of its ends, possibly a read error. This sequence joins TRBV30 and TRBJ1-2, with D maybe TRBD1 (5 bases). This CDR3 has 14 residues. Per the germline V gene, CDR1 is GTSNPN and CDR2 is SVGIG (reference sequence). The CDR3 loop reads CSWSSGPSDYGYTF. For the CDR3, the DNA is TGTTCCTGGAGTTCGGGACCGTCAGACTATGGCTACACCTTC. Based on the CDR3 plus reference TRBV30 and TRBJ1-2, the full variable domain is SQTIHQWPATLVQPVGSPLSLECTVEGTSNPNLYWYRQAAGRGLQLLFYSVGIGQISSEVPQNLSASRPQDRQFILSSKKLLLSDSGFYLCSWSSGPSDYGYTFGSGTRLTVV.

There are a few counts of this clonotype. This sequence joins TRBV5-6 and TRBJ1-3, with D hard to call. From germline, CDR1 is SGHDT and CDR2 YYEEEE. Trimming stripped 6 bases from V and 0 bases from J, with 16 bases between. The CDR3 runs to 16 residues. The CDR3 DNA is TGTGCCAGCAACAGACCCGACGGCTCCTCTGGAAACACCATATATTTT. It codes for CASNRPDGSSGNTIYF.

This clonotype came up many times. The CDR3 loop is CSVAGDVAFF. The DNA of the CDR3 is TGCAGCGTTGCGGGGGACGTGGCTTTCTTT. This chain joins TRBV29-1 and TRBJ1-1; D perhaps matches TRBD1 (5 bases). The CDR3 sequence is 10 residues long. Trimming pared 4 bases from V and 11 bases from J, leaving 11 bases between. Germline V gene data show CDR1 as SQVTM and CDR2 as ANQGSEA.

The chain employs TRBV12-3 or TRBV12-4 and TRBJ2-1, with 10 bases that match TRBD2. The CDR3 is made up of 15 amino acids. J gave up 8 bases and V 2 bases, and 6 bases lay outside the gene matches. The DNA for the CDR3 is TGTGCCAGCAGTTTAAGTCTAGCGGGAGTGGATGAGCAGTTCTTC. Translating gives CASSLSLAGVDEQFF.

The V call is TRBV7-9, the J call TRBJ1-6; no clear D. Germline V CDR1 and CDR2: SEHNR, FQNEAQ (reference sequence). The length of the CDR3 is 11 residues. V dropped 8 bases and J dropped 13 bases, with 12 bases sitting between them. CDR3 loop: CASGPSEPLHF. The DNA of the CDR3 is TGTGCCAGCGGACCTTCTGAGCCCCTCCACTTT.

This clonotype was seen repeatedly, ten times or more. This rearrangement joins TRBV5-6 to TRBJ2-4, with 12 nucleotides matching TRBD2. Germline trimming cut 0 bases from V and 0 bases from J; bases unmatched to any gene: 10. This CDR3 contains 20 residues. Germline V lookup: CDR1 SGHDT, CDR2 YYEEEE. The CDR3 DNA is TGTGCCAGCAGCTTGGCTAGGACTAGCGGGACGACCCTAGCCAAAAACATTCAGTACTTC. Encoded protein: CASSLARTSGTTLAKNIQYF.